The T cell receptor beta chain under discussion was sequenced for a study of cytomegalovirus exposure and HLA in healthy donors. Regarding the study as a whole: About 87% or about 30% of the time was how often most TCR beta V segments were productive, according to an earlier analysis.

Use of 60 Vbeta and 13 Jbeta primers characterized the PCR. Sequencing was performed with immunoSEQ multiplex PCR; in TCRdb, only in-frame clones are kept and a portion is missing. The repertoire holds 150,000 to 200,000 clones, with roughly 77% as singletons. The CDR3 consists of 15 residues. V shed 2 bases, J shed 4 bases, and the junction held 7 bases outside the gene matches. CDR1 and CDR2 (germline): GTSNPN, SVGIG (reference sequence). This clone is a singleton in its sample. Antigen specificity is unknown. The sample taken for sequencing was PBMCs. The TCR was taken from a man aged 35 to 55 in good health and CMV-seropositive. The chain is built from TRBV30 and TRBJ1-4, with 7 bases aligning to TRBD1. CDR3 protein: CAWSRSTGLNEKLFF. The CDR3 DNA is TGTGCCTGGAGTAGGTCGACAGGGCTTAATGAAAAACTGTTTTTT.